The clone carrying this T cell receptor beta chain was seen only a few times. The antigen remains unidentified. The entry originates in a study of T cells in Graves' hyperthyroidism and ophthalmopathy. Study-level results: From stable hyperthyroidism, ophthalmopathy was separated by a 13 V-J model. Most clonotypes that expanded in the thyroid above 0.001 also showed up in blood.

Absent ophthalmopathy progression within 18 months defined stable Graves' hyperthyroidism. Subjects aged 18 to 65 presented with newly diagnosed hyperthyroidism of less than 2 months' duration. Trimming left V 0 bases short and J 8 bases short, with 16 bases between. CDR3 size: 16 residues. There were TCR beta CDR3 regions amplified from RNA transcripts. The TCR CDR3 first-round RT-PCR relied on the HTBI primer set. Using its own MiXCR run on the multiplex PCR reads, TCRdb lists one record per CDR3 protein. The repertoire holds 300,000 to 450,000 distinct CDR3 sequences, with roughly 25% as singletons.

The material sequenced was blood. This TCR was sampled from a man aged 45-65 years with Graves' hyperthyroidism. V is TRBV12-3 or TRBV12-4 and J is TRBJ1-4; possible D gene TRBD1, 6 bases. In DNA, the CDR3 is TGTGCCAGCAGTTTAGCAGGGGCAGGGGTGGGCGAAAAACTGTTTTTT. As protein: CASSLAGAGVGEKLFF.